These 12 T cell receptor beta chains came from one sample sequenced in a study of CD8+CD57+ T cells in acquired aplastic anemia. Sequencing involved patients with CD8+CD57+ cell expansion previously shown by flow cytometry. TCR beta VDJ and CDR3 were profiled, and genomic DNA was the template. Using its own MiXCR run on the reads, TCRdb lists one record per CDR3 protein. The profile shows about 180,000 distinct CDR3 sequences, about 50% of them singletons. The source material was sorted CD4+, CD8+, or CD8+CD57+ T cells (not recorded which) from PBMCs. These receptor sequences come from a human donor with aplastic anemia.

V and J are TRBV2 and TRBJ1-5; 7 bases match TRBD1. The CDR3 runs to 13 residues. Germline-derived CDR1 and CDR2 are SNHLY and FYNNEI. V shed 7 bases and J 6 bases; nucleotides not matched to a gene: 6. This CDR3 reads CASNGQARQPQHF. The CDR3, as DNA: TGTGCCAGCAACGGACAGGCGCGTCAGCCCCAGCATTTT.

Points on this clonotype: This may arise from a read error, as a much more abundant clone is one base away. The chain recombines TRBV9 with TRBJ2-3; possibly TRBD2 for D (7 bases). Germline V gives CDR1 SGDLS, CDR2 YYNGEE. The CDR3 has 15 amino acids. The CDR3 sequence is CASTRDGGAVDTRYF. The CDR3 DNA reads TGTGCCAGCACCCGAGATGGGGGGGCGGTAGATACGCGGTATTTT.

In this sample, this clonotype turned up a few times. This may come from a read error, since a much larger clone is one base off. This chain connects TRBV20-1 to TRBJ1-1; a possible D gene is TRBD1 (6 bases). The CDR3 extends over 15 amino acids. CDR1 and CDR2 from the germline V gene are DFQATT and SNEGSKA (reference sequence). In DNA form, the CDR3 reads TGCAGGGCCTATAAAGTGGGGGGCGCGAACACTGAAGCTTCCTTT. The encoded protein is CRAYKVGGANTEASF.

This clonotype was found many times. This sequence joins TRBV19 and TRBJ2-3; 8 bases are a match to TRBD1. Germline CDR1 and CDR2: LNHDA and SQIVND (reference sequence). The length of the CDR3 is 15 residues. J was trimmed by 6 bases and V by 6 bases; bases with no gene match: 11. The CDR3, as DNA: TGTGCCAGTAGCGCCACAGGGGGGAAGGGGGATACGCAGTATTTT. This sequence encodes CASSATGGKGDTQYF.

This clonotype was seen more than once but under ten times. The chain uses TRBV3-1 and TRBJ2-7, with TRBD1 identical over 11 bases. This CDR3 comprises 14 residues. Germline V gene sequence: CDR1 LGHDT, CDR2 YNNKEL (reference sequence). The J segment lost 5 bases and the V segment lost 3 bases, leaving 3 bases of the junction unmatched. In nucleotides, the CDR3 is TGTGCCAGCAGCCAGGGACAGGGGGTCGACGAGCAGTACTTC. Protein product: CASSQGQGVDEQYF.

This clonotype was recorded many times. The rearrangement uses TRBV5-8 and TRBJ2-7, with TRBD2 as a possible D gene (5 bases). The germline V and J ends were trimmed by 0 bases and 2 bases, with 12 bases remaining between them. The germline CDR1 and CDR2 sequences are SGHTS and YDEGEE. The CDR3 runs to 15 residues. This chain's CDR3 is CASSLVTDYPYEQYF. CDR3 coding DNA: TGTGCCAGCAGCTTGGTTACAGACTACCCCTACGAGCAGTACTTC.

This clonotype was detected only once. The V and J genes are TRBV6-1 and TRBJ2-4, with 7 bases aligning to TRBD1. Germline assignment: CDR1 MNHNS and CDR2 SASEGT. The J segment lost 5 bases and the V segment lost 1 base, leaving 8 bases of the junction unmatched. This CDR3 has 16 amino acids. CDR3 nucleotides: TGTGCCAGCAGTGAAGTGACAGGGACGCCCCAAAACATTCAGTACTTC. This encodes CASSEVTGTPQNIQYF.

This clonotype was observed many times. The CDR3 protein is CASGGELNSPLHF. The CDR3, as DNA: TGTGCCAGCGGGGGAGAGCTTAATTCACCCCTCCACTTT. J is TRBJ1-6 and V is TRBV28; D is possibly TRBD1 (5 bases). CDR1 and CDR2 from the germline V gene are MDHEN and SYDVKM. Trimming left V 8 bases short and J 6 bases short, with 11 bases between. The CDR3 is made up of 13 amino acids.

The gene calls are TRBV6-1 and TRBJ1-1; TRBD1 is a possible D gene (6 bases). V lost 1 base and J lost 5, with 8 bases in between. CDR1 and CDR2 (germline): MNHNS, SASEGT. The CDR3 runs to 13 residues. The CDR3 sequence: CASSEEGGTEAFF. As DNA, the CDR3 is TGTGCCAGCAGTGAAGAGGGGGGAACTGAAGCTTTCTTT.

Comment on this clonotype: The germline gene is not matched at one end of the junction; a read error may be the cause. The J gene is TRBJ1-2, the V gene TRBV10-3; the match to TRBD1 covers 7 bases. CDR1 is ENHRY, CDR2 SYGVKD, per germline. CDR3 length: 17 residues. CDR3 sequence: CAISESRQGGTNYGHTF. The CDR3 DNA sequence: TGTGCCATCAGTGAGTCTCGACAGGGTGGAACCAACTATGGCCACACCTTC.

The chain has TRBV19 and TRBJ2-3; maybe TRBD2 (6 bases). CDR1 LNHDA and CDR2 SQIVND come from the germline V gene (reference sequence). This CDR3 region has 12 residues. The germline V and J ends were trimmed by 4 bases and 5 bases, with 7 bases remaining between them. The CDR3, as DNA: TGTGCCAGTAGTAGGAGGGGAGATACGCAGTATTTT. Its protein is CASSRRGDTQYF.

CDR3 sequence: CASSQDRDGGNEKLFF. CDR3 bases: TGCGCCAGCAGCCAAGACCGGGACGGTGGTAATGAAAAACTGTTTTTT. V usage is TRBV4-1 and J usage is TRBJ1-4, with D possibly TRBD1 on 5 matching bases. Trimming left V 0 bases short and J 4 bases short, with 12 bases between. This CDR3 is 16 amino acids long. Germline assignment: CDR1 MGHRA and CDR2 YSYEKL.